This T cell receptor (beta chain) was documented in a study of PD-1 blockade in classical Hodgkin lymphoma. As for time point: cycle 4 day 1 (C4D1), after five to seven weeks of nivolumab. No patient escaped relapse after autologous stem cell transplantation, and brentuximab vedotin exposure varied. The patients, who had relapsed/refractory classical Hodgkin lymphoma, achieved best responses of complete response, partial response or progressive disease. CDR3 length: 16 amino acids. V lost 0 bases and J lost 0, with 11 bases in between. Germline CDR1 MNHEY, CDR2 SVGAGI. Generated by immunoSEQ multiplex PCR, the TCRdb table keeps only in-frame clones and is missing some. Of 50,000 or so clones listed, around 74% are singletons.

The chain is built from TRBV6-5 and TRBJ1-2, with D possibly being TRBD1 (5 bases). The clonotype was recovered from a human donor with classical Hodgkin lymphoma. Sequences were derived from peripheral blood mononuclear cells (PBMCs), sampled before the fourth cycle of nivolumab. The CDR3 DNA is TGTGCCAGCAGTTACTCGATACAGGCTGCTAACTATGGCTACACCTTC. Protein: CASSYSIQAANYGYTF.